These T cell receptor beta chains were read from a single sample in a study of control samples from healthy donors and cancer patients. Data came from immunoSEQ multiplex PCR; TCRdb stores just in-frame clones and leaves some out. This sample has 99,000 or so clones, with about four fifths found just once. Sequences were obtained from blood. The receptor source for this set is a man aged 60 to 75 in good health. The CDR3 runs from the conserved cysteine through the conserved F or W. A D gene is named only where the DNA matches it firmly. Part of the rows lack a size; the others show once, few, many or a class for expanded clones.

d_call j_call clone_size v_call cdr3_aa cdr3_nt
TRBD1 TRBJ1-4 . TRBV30 CAGIDRDTNEKLFF TGTGCCGGCATTGACAGGGATACTAATGAAAAACTGTTTTTT
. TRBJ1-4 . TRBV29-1 CSVEGQLDNEKLFF TGCAGCGTTGAAGGGCAGCTGGATAATGAAAAACTGTTTTTT
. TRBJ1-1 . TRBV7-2 CASSSAPGRRAFF TGTGCCAGCAGCAGTGCTCCGGGCAGGAGGGCTTTCTTT
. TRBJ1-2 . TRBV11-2 CASSLDRVGGYTF TGTGCCAGCAGCTTAGACAGGGTGGGAGGCTACACCTTC
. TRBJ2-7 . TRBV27 CASSYRASYEQYF TGTGCCAGCAGTTACAGGGCGAGTTACGAGCAGTACTTC
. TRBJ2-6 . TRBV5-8 CASSPPGAGFSGANVLTF TGTGCCAGCAGCCCCCCCGGTGCGGGGTTCTCTGGGGCCAACGTCCTGACTTTC
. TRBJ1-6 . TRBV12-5 CASGLETNSPLHF TGTGCTAGTGGTCTCGAGACCAATTCACCCCTCCACTTT
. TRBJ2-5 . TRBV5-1 CASSTVRDSQETQYF TGCGCCAGCAGCACCGTGCGGGACAGCCAAGAGACCCAGTACTTC
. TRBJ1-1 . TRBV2 CATQQAHSNTEAFF TGTGCCACACAACAGGCCCACTCGAACACTGAAGCTTTCTTT
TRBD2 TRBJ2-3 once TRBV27 CASSLNSGRLVDTQYF TGTGCCAGCAGTTTAAATAGCGGGAGATTGGTGGATACGCAGTATTTT
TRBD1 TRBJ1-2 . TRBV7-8 CASSPRRGQGAEGYTF TGTGCCAGCAGCCCTCGCCGGGGGCAGGGGGCGGAAGGCTACACCTTC
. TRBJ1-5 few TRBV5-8 CATASFWQGRSQPQHF TGTGCCACTGCCTCGTTCTGGCAGGGTCGAAGTCAGCCCCAGCATTTT
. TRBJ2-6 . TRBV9 CACYPFRGDTDSGANVLTF TGTGCTTGCTACCCATTCAGGGGGGACACCGACTCTGGGGCCAACGTCCTGACTTTC
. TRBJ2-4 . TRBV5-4 CASSQTGLLAKNIQYF TGTGCCAGCAGCCAAACTGGACTTCTAGCCAAAAACATTCAGTACTTC
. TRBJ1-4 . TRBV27 CASSPWEGLGSEKLFF TGTGCCAGCAGCCCTTGGGAGGGGCTCGGAAGCGAAAAACTGTTTTTT
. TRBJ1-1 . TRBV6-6 CASSYRPNTEAFF TGTGCCAGCAGTTACCGCCCTAACACTGAAGCTTTCTTT
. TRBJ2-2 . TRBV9 CASSVTGTGELFF TGTGCCAGCAGCGTAACTGGCACCGGGGAGCTGTTTTTT
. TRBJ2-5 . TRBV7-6 CASSPTGETQYF TGTGCCAGCAGCCCGACTGGAGAGACCCAGTACTTC
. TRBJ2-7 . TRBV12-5 CASGLVWGQYF TGTGCTAGTGGTTTGGTGTGGGGGCAGTACTTC
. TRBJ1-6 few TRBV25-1 CASSGAQGFHNSPLHF TGTGCCAGCAGTGGAGCCCAGGGATTTCATAATTCACCCCTCCACTTT